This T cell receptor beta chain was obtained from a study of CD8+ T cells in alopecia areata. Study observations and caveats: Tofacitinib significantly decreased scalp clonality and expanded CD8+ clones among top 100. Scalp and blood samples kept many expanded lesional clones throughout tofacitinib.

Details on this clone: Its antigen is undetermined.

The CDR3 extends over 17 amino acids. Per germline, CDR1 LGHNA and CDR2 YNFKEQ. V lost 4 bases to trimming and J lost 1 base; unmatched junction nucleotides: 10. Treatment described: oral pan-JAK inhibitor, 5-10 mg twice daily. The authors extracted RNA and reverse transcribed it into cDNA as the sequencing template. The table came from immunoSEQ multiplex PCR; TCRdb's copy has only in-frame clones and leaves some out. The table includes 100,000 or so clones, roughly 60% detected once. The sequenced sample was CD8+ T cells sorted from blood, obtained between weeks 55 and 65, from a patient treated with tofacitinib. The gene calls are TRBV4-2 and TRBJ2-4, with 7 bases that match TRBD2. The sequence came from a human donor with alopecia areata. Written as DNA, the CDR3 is TGTGCCAGCAGCCCAAATCCAGGGAGGGACGCCAAAAACATTCAGTACTTC. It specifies CASSPNPGRDAKNIQYF.